This T cell receptor (beta chain) was obtained from a study of blood T cells in healthy people across ages. Findings and limits, study-wide: The study found TCR beta diversity correlated strongly with naive T cell percentage.

Sample donors were healthy Caucasian individuals that came from Russia, aged 6 to 90. The germline V gene has CDR1 MNHNS and CDR2 SASEGT. V was shortened by 6 bases and J by 4 bases, with 12 bases between the two germline ends. The CDR3 length is 13 residues. On this clonotype itself: Its antigen is currently unknown.

A sample-barcoded 5' primer and a J-beta primer mix were used in a second PCR of roughly 7 to 12 cycles. Each cDNA molecule was tagged by a template-switch adaptor that had 12 random nucleotides. TCRdb re-called the 5' RACE reads through MiXCR, storing one row per CDR3 protein. The data show 1,800,000 or so distinct CDR3 sequences, more than 35% seen once. The chain has TRBV6-1 and TRBJ2-5; D is ambiguous. Sequences were obtained from blood. This TCR was recovered from a human donor in good health. This chain's CDR3 is CASSSPHLETQYF. The CDR3 nucleotides read TGTGCCAGCAGCAGCCCCCACTTAGAGACCCAGTACTTC.